Presented here are 27 T cell receptor beta chains from one specimen sequenced in a study of CD8 T cells in ankylosing spondylitis. Antigen specificity for these receptors is unknown. MiXCR was run by TCRdb on the 5' RACE reads, yielding one entry per CDR3 protein. The data show some 240,000 distinct CDR3 sequences, more than 5.5% seen once. Study-level points and caveats: A motif of 7 to 9 highly homologous TCR beta variants was seen as apparently characteristic of ankylosing spondylitis blood.

Sequenced: blood, either unsorted or a sorted T cell fraction (not recorded which). These receptors were taken from a male donor with ankylosing spondylitis.

This clonotype was found many times. The chain uses TRBV29-1 and TRBJ2-1; TRBD2 aligns across 10 bases. J gave up 6 bases and V 4 bases, and 12 bases lay outside the gene matches. Germline V gene data show CDR1 as SQVTM and CDR2 as ANQGSEA. CDR3 length equals 16 residues. The CDR3 spells CSVALAGATLVNEQFF. The CDR3 coding sequence is TGCAGCGTTGCCCTAGCGGGGGCCACTCTGGTCAATGAGCAGTTCTTC.

The chain has TRBV5-1 and TRBJ1-2; D is possibly TRBD1 (6 bases). Trimming stripped 7 bases from V and 6 bases from J, with 19 bases between. From germline, CDR1 is SGHRS and CDR2 YFSETQ. The CDR3 has 14 residues. CDR3 in amino acids: CASRGGGRLDGYTF. The CDR3 region has the DNA TGCGCCAGCCGAGGGGGTGGACGGCTTGATGGCTACACCTTC. The entire variable domain, with the rest obtained from reference TRBV5-1 and TRBJ1-2, is as follows: KAGVTQTPRYLIKTRGQQVTLSCSPISGHRSVSWYQQTPGQGLQFLFEYFSETQRNKGNFPGRFSGRQFSNSRSEMNVSTLELGDSALYLCASRGGGRLDGYTFGSGTRLTVV.

This clonotype was picked up a small number of times. The chain joins TRBV4-2 to TRBJ2-7; D ambiguous. V dropped 2 bases and J dropped 0 bases, with 14 bases sitting between them. The CDR3 runs to 16 residues. Per germline, CDR1 LGHNA and CDR2 YNFKEQ. This CDR3 is CASSQTRTLSSYEQYF. The CDR3 DNA follows: TGTGCCAGCAGCCAAACCAGGACCCTGAGCTCCTACGAGCAGTACTTC.

The table lists this clonotype with many counts. The V call is TRBV20-1, the J call TRBJ1-4; perhaps TRBD1 as D (5 bases). CDR1 is DFQATT, CDR2 SNEGSKA, per germline (reference sequence). V was clipped by 3 bases and J by 0 bases, with 11 bases between them. The CDR3 has 15 residues. CDR3 sequence reads: CSARWDLTTNEKLFF. CDR3 DNA: TGCAGTGCTAGGTGGGACTTAACAACTAATGAAAAACTGTTTTTT.

V is TRBV20-1 and J is TRBJ1-1, with a tentative D call TRBD1 (5 bases). CDR1 and CDR2 from the germline V gene are DFQATT and SNEGSKA (reference sequence). The V and J ends lost 6 bases and 4 bases respectively, with 15 bases between them. This CDR3 region has 13 residues. Here the CDR3 reads CSARGGWSTEAFF. The CDR3 nucleotides are TGCAGTGCAAGGGGCGGTTGGAGCACTGAAGCTTTCTTT.

The CDR3 DNA reads TGCGCCAGCGCTATGACTAGAGGTATGGATGAGCAGTTCTTC. Encoded protein: CASAMTRGMDEQFF. This sequence joins TRBV10-1 and TRBJ2-1, with D perhaps matching TRBD2 (6 bases). Germline V CDR1 and CDR2: WNHNN, SYGVQD (reference sequence). CDR3 length: 14 amino acids. Trimming stripped 8 bases from V and 8 bases from J, with 19 bases between.

This clonotype was counted at least ten times. This chain connects TRBV20-1 to TRBJ2-1; TRBD2 matches at 9 bases. The CDR3 is 15 residues long. Germline values: CDR1 DFQATT, CDR2 SNEGSKA (reference sequence). The junction had 8 bases not matched to a gene; V was cut back by 7 bases and J by 1 base. The CDR3 spells CSVALSGGSYNEQFF. The CDR3 region has the DNA TGCAGTGTCGCCCTAAGCGGGGGGTCCTACAATGAGCAGTTCTTC.

This clonotype was picked up many times. The chain employs TRBV4-1 and TRBJ1-1; D not certain. V lost 0 bases and J lost 4, with 15 bases in between. This CDR3 region has 16 residues. Germline CDR1 and CDR2: MGHRA and YSYEKL. CDR3 residues: CASSQDPYGSGTEAFF. CDR3 DNA: TGCGCCAGCAGCCAAGATCCTTACGGGTCAGGCACTGAAGCTTTCTTT.

Many counts were recorded for this clonotype. J is TRBJ2-7 and V is TRBV7-8; no firm D call. In germline, CDR1 is SGHVS, CDR2 FQNEAQ. The length of the CDR3 is 12 residues. The V end was cut by 1 base, the J end by 5 bases, with 6 bases between. In DNA form, the CDR3 reads TGTGCCAGCAGCTTAGGCAGGCACGAGCAGTACTTC. Translation: CASSLGRHEQYF.

The sample holds many counts of this clonotype. This chain uses TRBV7-9 with TRBJ2-1; 12 positions agree with TRBD2. Germline V gene sequence: CDR1 SEHNR, CDR2 FQNEAQ (reference sequence). The CDR3 length is 16 residues. Trimming at V came to 4 bases and at J to 6 bases, leaving 7 bases not matched to a gene. CDR3 sequence: CASSSVLAGGFNEQFF. Here the CDR3 DNA reads TGTGCCAGCAGCTCAGTACTAGCGGGAGGATTCAATGAGCAGTTCTTC.

This clonotype was seen a single time. The CDR3 nucleotides read TGTGCCAGCACTCACCTTCTGGGGATTGGAGAGCAGTTCTTC. Translated, it gives CASTHLLGIGEQFF. This rearrangement joins TRBV27 to TRBJ2-1; D ambiguous. This CDR3 is 14 amino acids long. The V gene lost 7 bases and the J gene lost 10 bases, with 20 bases spanning the gap. The germline CDR1 and CDR2 sequences are MNHEY and SMNVEV (reference sequence).

The chain uses TRBV7-9 and TRBJ2-3; TRBD1 aligns across 12 bases. This CDR3 region has 15 residues. Per germline, CDR1 SEHNR and CDR2 FQNEAQ (reference sequence). V was clipped by 5 bases and J by 5 bases; unmatched bases: 5. The CDR3 nucleotides are TGTGCCAGCAGCCCGGGACAGGGGGCAATAGATACGCAGTATTTT. Its translation is CASSPGQGAIDTQYF.

This clonotype appeared many times. The chain combines TRBV28 with TRBJ2-7; TRBD2 agrees at 11 bases. V lost 6 bases to trimming and J lost 1 base; unmatched junction nucleotides: 5. Germline values: CDR1 MDHEN, CDR2 SYDVKM. CDR3 size: 15 residues. The DNA for the CDR3 is TGTGCCAGCAGGCTTCGACTAGCGGGGTCCTACGAGCAGTACTTC. Translated, it gives CASRLRLAGSYEQYF.

The chain recombines TRBV6-2 or TRBV6-3 with TRBJ1-2, with D unresolved. Trimming cost V 6 bases and J 8 bases, with 19 bases left between them. Per the germline V gene, CDR1 is MNHEY and CDR2 is SVGEGT. The CDR3 runs 14 residues. CDR3 loop: CASRPTLSTRGYTF. Written as DNA, the CDR3 is TGTGCCAGCAGACCGACCTTATCTACGCGGGGCTACACCTTC.

Ten or more counts support this clonotype. V is TRBV20-1 and J is TRBJ2-3; no reliable D call. Trimming took off 0 bases at V and 6 bases at J, with 13 bases between the two ends. Germline V gives CDR1 DFQATT, CDR2 SNEGSKA (reference sequence). The CDR3 loop spans 14 amino acids. CDR3 bases: TGCAGTGCTAGAGATCTTCCGGTATCGGATACGCAGTATTTT. Translated, it gives CSARDLPVSDTQYF.

This clonotype was counted at least ten times. The CDR3 region has the DNA TGTGCCAGCAGCGTAGAGATGGGACTTGACAGAAGGGAGACCCAGTACTTC. Its translation is CASSVEMGLDRRETQYF. The chain uses TRBV9 and TRBJ2-5, with D perhaps TRBD2 (6 bases). Trimming pared 0 bases from V and 5 bases from J, leaving 20 bases between. Germline V lookup: CDR1 SGDLS, CDR2 YYNGEE. The CDR3 is made up of 17 amino acids.

At least ten counts were recorded for this clonotype. The chain employs TRBV27 and TRBJ2-2, with 12 bases matching TRBD2. V trimming: 6 bases; J trimming: 8 bases; junction bases outside the gene matches: 4. This CDR3 spans 14 amino acids. Germline CDR1 and CDR2: MNHEY and SMNVEV (reference sequence). CDR3 in DNA: TGTGCCAGCAGGCTAGCGGGAGGGTTGGGGGAGCTGTTTTTT. This encodes CASRLAGGLGELFF.

This clonotype was seen at least ten times. The J gene is TRBJ1-2, the V gene TRBV14; D ambiguous. CDR3 length: 14 amino acids. Germline values: CDR1 SGHDN, CDR2 FVKESK. The V end was cut by 1 base, the J end by 8 bases, with 14 bases between. The CDR3 coding sequence is TGTGCCAGCAGCCAAGGAGGGTCGGGTACGGGCTACACCTTC. It is translated as CASSQGGSGTGYTF.

Many counts were recorded for this clonotype. The chain combines TRBV20-1 with TRBJ2-1, with 9 nucleotides matching TRBD2. CDR3 length: 17 amino acids. From germline, CDR1 is DFQATT and CDR2 SNEGSKA (reference sequence). Germline trimming cut 6 bases from V and 8 bases from J; bases unmatched to any gene: 20. The CDR3 reads CSASPPGASGTGYEQFF. DNA for the CDR3: TGCAGTGCCTCTCCCCCTGGGGCTAGCGGGACTGGTTATGAGCAGTTCTTC.

In this sample, this clonotype turned up many times. V and J are TRBV3-1 and TRBJ1-6; D ambiguous. CDR3 length: 15 residues. V lost 0 bases and J 8 bases, leaving 11 bases between the germline ends. Germline V gives CDR1 LGHDT, CDR2 YNNKEL (reference sequence). CDR3 nucleotides: TGTGCCAGCAGCCAAGAGGCACTTAATCATTCACCCCTCCACTTT. Residues: CASSQEALNHSPLHF.

This clonotype has ten or more counts. The CDR3 sequence is CASSLAREGADEKLFF. CDR3 DNA: TGTGCCAGCAGTTTAGCCAGGGAGGGGGCGGATGAAAAACTGTTTTTT. The chain uses TRBV12-3 or TRBV12-4 and TRBJ1-4; TRBD1 matches 7 bases. CDR3 size: 16 residues. V dropped 0 bases and J dropped 6; count of bases not matched to a gene: 7.

This clonotype was found many times. The chain carries TRBV14 and TRBJ1-2; D perhaps matches TRBD1 (6 bases). Germline CDR1 reads SGHDN; CDR2 reads FVKESK. The CDR3 sequence is 14 residues long. V gave up 4 bases and J gave up 4 bases, with 13 bases separating them. The CDR3 nucleotides read TGTGCCAGCAGCCGAGGGGGGACCACCTATGGCTACACCTTC. Its translation: CASSRGGTTYGYTF.

The chain uses TRBV12-3 or TRBV12-4 and TRBJ2-1; 7 bases match TRBD1. CDR3 length: 14 residues. V dropped 3 bases and J dropped 6; count of bases not matched to a gene: 5. CDR3 nucleotides: TGTGCCAGCAGTTTTAGGGGGCGCGTCAATGAGCAGTTCTTC. This codes for CASSFRGRVNEQFF.

This clonotype was counted ten times or more. The chain is built from TRBV7-9 and TRBJ1-6; the D is unclear. This CDR3 has 11 amino acids. Between the trimmed V and J ends, which lost 3 bases and 13 bases, there was a span of 7 bases. Germline V lookup: CDR1 SEHNR, CDR2 FQNEAQ (reference sequence). CDR3 region: CASSFSGPLHF. The DNA for the CDR3 is TGTGCCAGCAGCTTCAGTGGGCCCCTCCACTTT.

This clonotype was seen a few times. This chain uses TRBV2 with TRBJ2-3; D not resolved. V was trimmed by 2 bases and J by 0 bases, leaving 12 bases between them. Germline loops: CDR1 SNHLY, CDR2 FYNNEI. The CDR3 loop spans 16 amino acids. CDR3 loop: CASSERSGPSTDTQYF. The CDR3 nucleotides are TGTGCCAGCAGTGAAAGGTCGGGCCCTAGCACAGATACGCAGTATTTT.

There are a few counts of this clonotype. The V and J genes are TRBV7-9 and TRBJ2-5; 7 bases are shared with TRBD2. The CDR3 length is 13 residues. Losses at the gene ends were 5 bases for V and 7 bases for J; bases not matched to a gene: 7. Germline V CDR1 and CDR2: SEHNR, FQNEAQ (reference sequence). DNA of the CDR3: TGTGCCAGCAGCCCCGGGACTAAGAGGACCCAGTACTTC. This codes for CASSPGTKRTQYF.

Many counts were recorded for this clonotype. The V call is TRBV20-1, the J call TRBJ2-2; perhaps TRBD2 as D (5 bases). With 2 bases removed from V and 7 bases from J, the gap between germline ends came to 14 bases. The CDR3 is made up of 14 amino acids. Germline lookup yields CDR1 DFQATT and CDR2 SNEGSKA (reference sequence). The chain's CDR3 is CSARNPSGYGELFF. The DNA of the CDR3 is TGCAGTGCTAGAAATCCTTCGGGATACGGGGAGCTGTTTTTT.